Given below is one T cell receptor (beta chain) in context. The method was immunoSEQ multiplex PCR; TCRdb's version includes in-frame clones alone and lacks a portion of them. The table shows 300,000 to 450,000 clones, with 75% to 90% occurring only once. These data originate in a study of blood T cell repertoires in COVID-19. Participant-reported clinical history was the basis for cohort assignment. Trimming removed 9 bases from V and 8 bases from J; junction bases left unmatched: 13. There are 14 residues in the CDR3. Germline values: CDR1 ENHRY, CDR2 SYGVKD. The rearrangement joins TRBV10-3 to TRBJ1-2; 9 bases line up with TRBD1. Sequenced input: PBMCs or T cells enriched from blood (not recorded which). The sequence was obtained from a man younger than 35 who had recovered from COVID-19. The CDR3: CAIDPGTGRLGYTF. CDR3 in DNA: TGTGCCATTGATCCCGGGACAGGGAGATTGGGCTACACCTTC.